This TCR beta chain was retrieved from a study of blood T cell repertoires in COVID-19. Sequencing used immunoSEQ multiplex PCR; TCRdb keeps in-frame clones, though not all of them. The repertoire consists of approximately 290,000 clones, with more than 85% occurring once and the leading ten covering around 2.2%. Germline V lookup: CDR1 SNHLY, CDR2 FYNNEI. The CDR3 has 13 amino acids. Unmatched junction bases numbered 4, after V lost 6 bases and J lost 3 bases. The TCR comes from a woman aged 30 to 39 with COVID-19, enrolled during active disease. The V gene is TRBV2, the J gene TRBJ1-1; TRBD1 matches at 7 bases. Sequenced input: peripheral blood. This CDR3 reads CASRITGDTEAFF. The CDR3 DNA reads as TGTGCCAGCAGAATTACAGGGGACACTGAAGCTTTCTTT. Supplemented by reference TRBV2 and TRBJ1-1, the full variable domain reads EPEVTQTPSHQVTQMGQEVILRCVPISNHLYFYWYRQILGQKVEFLVSFYNNEISEKSEIFDDQFSVERPDGSNFTLKIRSTKLEDSAMYFCASRITGDTEAFFGQGTRLTVV.